The present T cell receptor (beta chain) was sequenced within a study of cytomegalovirus exposure and HLA in healthy donors. General observations from the study: Overall, about 160 TCR beta chains were annotated as cytomegalovirus-associated. TRBV6-2, TRBV6-3 and some other V segments were excluded as indistinguishable.

Primers included in the PCR were 60 Vbeta and 13 Jbeta primers. Some clones are missing from TCRdb's copy, which holds only in-frame ones; the method was immunoSEQ multiplex PCR. The table records some 150,000 clones, around 90% of them present only once. The donors (healthy individuals) were bone marrow donors. Germline CDR1 reads SEHNR; CDR2 reads FQNEAQ (reference sequence). The V and J ends lost 1 base and 0 bases, in that order; junction bases with no gene match: 4. CDR3 size: 17 residues. As concerns this clone: Its antigen is undetermined.

What was sequenced was PBMCs. The source of this sequence is a woman aged 30 to 39 in good health and CMV-seronegative. The gene calls are TRBV7-9 and TRBJ2-3, with TRBD1 matching over 10 bases. CDR3 nucleotides: TGTGCCAGCAGCTTAGGGTGGGACAGGGGAAGCACAGATACGCAGTATTTT. Translating gives CASSLGWDRGSTDTQYF. Using reference TRBV7-9 and TRBJ2-3 for the parts outside the CDR3, the full variable domain is DTGVSQNPRHKITKRGQNVTFRCDPISEHNRLYWYRQTLGQGPEFLTYFQNEAQLEKSRLLSDRFSAERPKGSFSTLEIQRTEQGDSAMYLCASSLGWDRGSTDTQYFGPGTRLTVL.